The text below deals with one TCR beta chain. The target antigen is unknown. In the PCR, 60 Vbeta and 13 Jbeta primers were used. Clones were read by immunoSEQ multiplex PCR, and TCRdb kept only the in-frame ones, dropping some. This sample yields about 210,000 clones, of which approximately 86% are seen a single time; around 0.3% belongs to the top ten. With 3 bases clipped from V and 4 bases from J, the junction kept 4 bases outside the gene matches. Germline V gene data show CDR1 as SGHTA and CDR2 as FQGTGA. The CDR3 length is 14 residues. These data are taken from a study of cytomegalovirus exposure and HLA in healthy donors. All the people who gave samples were healthy bone marrow donors. Notes on the study in general: The investigators catalogued under 200 TCR beta chains as cytomegalovirus-associated. The only immune exposure information that was available was CMV serostatus.

Sequences were obtained from PBMCs. The V call is TRBV7-3, the J call TRBJ2-3; the match to TRBD2 covers 7 bases. The sequence derives from a woman aged 30 to 39 in good health and CMV-seronegative. DNA of the CDR3: TGTGCCAGCAGCTTGACTAGCTTTTCAGATACGCAGTATTTT. It translates to CASSLTSFSDTQYF.